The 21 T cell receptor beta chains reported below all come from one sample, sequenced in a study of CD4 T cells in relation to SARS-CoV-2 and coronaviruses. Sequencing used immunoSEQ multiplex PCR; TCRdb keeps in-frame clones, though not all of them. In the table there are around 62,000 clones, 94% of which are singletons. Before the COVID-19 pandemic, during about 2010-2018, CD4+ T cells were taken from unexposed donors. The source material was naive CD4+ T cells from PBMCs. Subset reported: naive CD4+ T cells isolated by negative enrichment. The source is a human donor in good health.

CDR3 sequence: CASSDALGASQPQHF. The CDR3 coding sequence is TGTGCCAGCAGTGACGCTTTGGGGGCGAGTCAGCCCCAGCATTTT. The J gene is TRBJ1-5, the V gene TRBV2, with D possibly being TRBD1 (6 bases). Trimming took off 3 bases at V and 6 bases at J, with 15 bases between the two ends. This CDR3 is built from 15 residues. The germline gives CDR1 SNHLY, CDR2 FYNNEI.

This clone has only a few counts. The DNA of the CDR3 is TGCGCCAGCAGTTGGACGGCGAACACTGAAGCTTTCTTT. This encodes CASSWTANTEAFF. The V call is TRBV10-1, the J call TRBJ1-1; D not certain. There are 13 residues in the CDR3. Looked up from germline, CDR1 is WNHNN and CDR2 is SYGVQD (reference sequence). Trimming cost V 5 bases and J 1 base, with 8 bases left between them.

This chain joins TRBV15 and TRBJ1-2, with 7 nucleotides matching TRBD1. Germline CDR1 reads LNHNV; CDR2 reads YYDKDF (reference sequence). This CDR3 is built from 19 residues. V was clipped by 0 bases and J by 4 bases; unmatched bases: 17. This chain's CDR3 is CATSRDWGPREAGGYGYTF. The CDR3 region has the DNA TGTGCCACCAGCAGAGATTGGGGCCCTCGCGAGGCAGGGGGCTATGGCTACACCTTC.

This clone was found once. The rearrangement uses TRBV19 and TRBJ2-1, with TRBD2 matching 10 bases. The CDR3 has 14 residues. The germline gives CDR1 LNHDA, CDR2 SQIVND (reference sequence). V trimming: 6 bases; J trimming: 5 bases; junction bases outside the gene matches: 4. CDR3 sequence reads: CASRQGLADNEQFF. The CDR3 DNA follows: TGTGCCAGTAGACAAGGACTAGCGGACAATGAGCAGTTCTTC. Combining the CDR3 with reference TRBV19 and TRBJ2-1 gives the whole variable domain DGGITQSPKYLFRKEGQNVTLSCEQNLNHDAMYWYRQDPGQGLRLIYYSQIVNDFQKGDIAEGYSVSREKKESFPLTVTSAQKNPTAFYLCASRQGLADNEQFFGPGTRLTVL.

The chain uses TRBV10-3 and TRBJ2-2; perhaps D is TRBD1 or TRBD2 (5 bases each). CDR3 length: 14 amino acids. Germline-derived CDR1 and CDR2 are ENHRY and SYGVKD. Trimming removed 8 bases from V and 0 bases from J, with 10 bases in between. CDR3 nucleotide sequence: TGTGCCATCTCCGGGACGGCGAACACCGGGGAGCTGTTTTTT. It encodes CAISGTANTGELFF.

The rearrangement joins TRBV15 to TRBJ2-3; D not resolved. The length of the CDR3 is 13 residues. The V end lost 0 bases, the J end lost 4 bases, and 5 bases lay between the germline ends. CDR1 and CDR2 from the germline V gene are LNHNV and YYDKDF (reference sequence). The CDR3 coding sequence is TGTGCCACCAGCAGAGATTCCCCAGATACGCAGTATTTT. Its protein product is CATSRDSPDTQYF.

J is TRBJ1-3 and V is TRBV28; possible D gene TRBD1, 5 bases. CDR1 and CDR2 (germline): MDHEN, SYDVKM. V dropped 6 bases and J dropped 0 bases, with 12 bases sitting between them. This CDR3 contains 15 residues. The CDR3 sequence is CASRGTVSSGNTIYF. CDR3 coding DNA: TGTGCCAGCAGGGGGACGGTTAGCTCTGGAAACACCATATATTTT. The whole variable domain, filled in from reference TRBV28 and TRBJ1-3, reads DVKVTQSSRYLVKRTGEKVFLECVQDMDHENMFWYRQDPGLGLRLIYFSYDVKMKEKGDIPEGYSVSREKKERFSLILESASTNQTSMYLCASRGTVSSGNTIYFGEGSWLTVV.

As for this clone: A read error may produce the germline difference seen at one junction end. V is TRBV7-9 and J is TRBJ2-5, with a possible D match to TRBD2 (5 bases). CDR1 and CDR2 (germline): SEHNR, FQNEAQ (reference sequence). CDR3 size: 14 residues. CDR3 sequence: CASRLEGASETQYF. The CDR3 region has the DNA TGTGCCAGCAGGTTAGAGGGTGCTTCAGAGACCCAGTACTTC.

The CDR3 nucleotides are TGTGCCAGTAGTATATCCCGACGAGATACGCAGTATTTT. It encodes CASSISRRDTQYF. The chain is built from TRBV19 and TRBJ2-3; D is uncertain. Germline assignment: CDR1 LNHDA and CDR2 SQIVND (reference sequence). Trimming removed 2 bases from V and 5 bases from J, with 8 bases in between. The CDR3 is made up of 13 amino acids.

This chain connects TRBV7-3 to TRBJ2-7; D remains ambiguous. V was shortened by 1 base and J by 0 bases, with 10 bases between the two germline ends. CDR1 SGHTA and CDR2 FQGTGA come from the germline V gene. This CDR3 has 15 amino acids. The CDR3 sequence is CASSLISVSSYEQYF. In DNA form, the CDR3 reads TGTGCCAGCAGCTTAATATCAGTAAGCTCCTACGAGCAGTACTTC.

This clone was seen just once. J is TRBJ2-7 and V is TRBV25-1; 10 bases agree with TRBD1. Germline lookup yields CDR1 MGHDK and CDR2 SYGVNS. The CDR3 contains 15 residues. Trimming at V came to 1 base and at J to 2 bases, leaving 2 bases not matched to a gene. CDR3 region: CASSESGTGAYEQYF. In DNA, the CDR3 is TGTGCCAGCAGTGAATCAGGGACAGGGGCCTACGAGCAGTACTTC.

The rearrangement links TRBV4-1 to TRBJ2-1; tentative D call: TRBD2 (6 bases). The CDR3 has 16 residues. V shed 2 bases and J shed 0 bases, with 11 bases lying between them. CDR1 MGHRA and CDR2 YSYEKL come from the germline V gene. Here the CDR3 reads CASSQSSVSSYNEQFF. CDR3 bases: TGCGCCAGCAGCCAATCTAGCGTAAGCTCCTACAATGAGCAGTTCTTC.

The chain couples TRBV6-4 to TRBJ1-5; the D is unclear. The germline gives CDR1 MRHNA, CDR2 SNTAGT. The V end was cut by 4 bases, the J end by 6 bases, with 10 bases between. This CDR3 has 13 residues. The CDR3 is CASSVASGQPQHF. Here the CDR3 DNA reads TGTGCCAGCAGTGTGGCGAGCGGTCAGCCCCAGCATTTT.

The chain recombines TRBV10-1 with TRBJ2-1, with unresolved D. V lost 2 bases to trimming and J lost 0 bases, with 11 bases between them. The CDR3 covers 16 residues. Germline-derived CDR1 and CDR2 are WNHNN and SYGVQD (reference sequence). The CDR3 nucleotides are TGCGCCAGCAGTGAGCCACAGAAAAGCTCCTACAATGAGCAGTTCTTC. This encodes CASSEPQKSSYNEQFF.

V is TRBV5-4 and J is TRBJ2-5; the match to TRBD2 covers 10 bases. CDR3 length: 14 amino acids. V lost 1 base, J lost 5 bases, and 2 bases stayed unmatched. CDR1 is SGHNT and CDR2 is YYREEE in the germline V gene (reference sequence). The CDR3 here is CASSLTSGTETQYF. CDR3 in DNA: TGTGCCAGCAGCTTGACTAGCGGGACTGAGACCCAGTACTTC.

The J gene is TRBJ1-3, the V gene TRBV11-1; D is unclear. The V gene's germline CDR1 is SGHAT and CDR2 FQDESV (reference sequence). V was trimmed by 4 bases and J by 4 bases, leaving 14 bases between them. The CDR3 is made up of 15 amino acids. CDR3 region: CASSSPEAGGNTIYF. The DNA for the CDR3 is TGTGCCAGCAGCTCGCCGGAGGCGGGCGGAAACACCATATATTTT. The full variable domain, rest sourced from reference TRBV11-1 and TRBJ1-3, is EAEVAQSPRYKITEKSQAVAFWCDPISGHATLYWYRQILGQGPELLVQFQDESVVDDSQLPKDRFSAERLKGVDSTLKIQPAELGDSAMYLCASSSPEAGGNTIYFGEGSWLTVV.

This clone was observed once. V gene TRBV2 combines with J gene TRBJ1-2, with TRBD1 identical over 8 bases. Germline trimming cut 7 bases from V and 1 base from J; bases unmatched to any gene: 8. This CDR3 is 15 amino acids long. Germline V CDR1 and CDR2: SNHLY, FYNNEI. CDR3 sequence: CASNRDRRDNYGYTF. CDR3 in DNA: TGTGCCAGCAACCGGGACAGGAGAGATAACTATGGCTACACCTTC. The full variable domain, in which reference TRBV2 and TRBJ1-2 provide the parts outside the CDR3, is EPEVTQTPSHQVTQMGQEVILRCVPISNHLYFYWYRQILGQKVEFLVSFYNNEISEKSEIFDDQFSVERPDGSNFTLKIRSTKLEDSAMYFCASNRDRRDNYGYTFGSGTRLTVV.

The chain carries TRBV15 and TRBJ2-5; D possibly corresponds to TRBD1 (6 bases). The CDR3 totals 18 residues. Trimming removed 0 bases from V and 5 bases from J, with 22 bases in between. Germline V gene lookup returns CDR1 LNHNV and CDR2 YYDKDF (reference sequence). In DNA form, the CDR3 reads TGTGCCACCAGCAGAGAGGAAATTCGGGACACCTACGGGGAGACCCAGTACTTC. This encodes CATSREEIRDTYGETQYF.

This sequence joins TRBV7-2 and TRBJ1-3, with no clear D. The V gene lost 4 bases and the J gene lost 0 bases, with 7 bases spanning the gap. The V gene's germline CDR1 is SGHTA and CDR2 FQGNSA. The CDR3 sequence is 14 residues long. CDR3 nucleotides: TGTGCCAGCAGCTCCCCCGCCTCTGGAAACACCATATATTTT. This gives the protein CASSSPASGNTIYF.

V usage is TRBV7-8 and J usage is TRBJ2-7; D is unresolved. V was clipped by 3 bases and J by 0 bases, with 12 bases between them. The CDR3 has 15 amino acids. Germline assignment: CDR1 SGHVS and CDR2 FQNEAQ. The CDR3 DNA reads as TGTGCCAGCAGCTTGAACAGCTTAAGCTCCTACGAGCAGTACTTC. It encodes CASSLNSLSSYEQYF.

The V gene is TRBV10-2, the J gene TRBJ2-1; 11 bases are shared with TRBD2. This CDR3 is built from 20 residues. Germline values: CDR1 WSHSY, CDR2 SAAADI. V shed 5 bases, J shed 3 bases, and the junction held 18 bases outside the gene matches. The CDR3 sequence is CASSIERGLAVKEVYNEQFF. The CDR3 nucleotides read TGCGCCAGCAGTATCGAGAGGGGACTAGCGGTAAAGGAAGTCTACAATGAGCAGTTCTTC.